The text below deals with one TCR beta chain. The antigen remains unidentified. The CDR3 contains 16 residues. Germline V gene lookup returns CDR1 MDHEN and CDR2 SYDVKM. Deletions cut 3 bases from V and 0 bases from J, with 12 bases between. This entry comes from a study of beta chain features in type 1 diabetes. Across the whole study: Examined across all samples were approximately 99 million sorted cells. The study's findings and limits: Across all four CD4+ subsets, people with type 1 diabetes showed modestly shorter TCRB CDR3s. Patients with type 1 diabetes carried fewer insertions and had more deletions at their VDJ junctions.

Reverse transcribing all isolated RNA meant expressed TCRB transcripts were sequenced. Sequenced by immunoSEQ multiplex PCR; TCRdb stores in-frame clones only, minus some. This table has around 260,000 clones, about 23% appearing once. This sequence originates from a woman aged 25 to 39 with type 1 diabetes. The sample consisted of naive CD4+ T cells from blood. This sequence joins TRBV28 and TRBJ2-4; a possible D gene is TRBD2 (5 bases). CDR3 sequence reads: CASSLQPAVAKNIQYF. The CDR3 DNA follows: TGTGCCAGCAGTTTGCAGCCAGCGGTAGCCAAAAACATTCAGTACTTC.